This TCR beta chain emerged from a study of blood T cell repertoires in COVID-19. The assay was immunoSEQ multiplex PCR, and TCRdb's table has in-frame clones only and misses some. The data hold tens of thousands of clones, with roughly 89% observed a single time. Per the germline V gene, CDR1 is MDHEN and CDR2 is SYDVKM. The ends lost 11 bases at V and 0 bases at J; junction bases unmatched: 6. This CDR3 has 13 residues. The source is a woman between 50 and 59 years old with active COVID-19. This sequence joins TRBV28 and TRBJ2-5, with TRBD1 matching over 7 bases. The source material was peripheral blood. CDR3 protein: CAGADRNQETQYF. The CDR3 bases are TGTGCCGGGGCGGACAGGAACCAAGAGACCCAGTACTTC. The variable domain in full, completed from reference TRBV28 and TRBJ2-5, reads DVKVTQSSRYLVKRTGEKVFLECVQDMDHENMFWYRQDPGLGLRLIYFSYDVKMKEKGDIPEGYSVSREKKERFSLILESASTNQTSMYLCAGADRNQETQYFGPGTRLLVL.